The present entry profiles one TCR beta chain with its context. Trimming stripped 6 bases from V and 6 bases from J, with 12 bases between. There are 14 residues in the CDR3. Germline-derived CDR1 and CDR2 are SNHLY and FYNNEI. This entry is derived from a study of blood T cell repertoires in COVID-19. The repertoire was sequenced with immunoSEQ multiplex PCR; TCRdb's copy has only in-frame clones and lacks some. The top ten clones hold approximately 1.8% of a sample with 400,000 to 500,000 clones, around 89% of them seen once. Material: PBMCs or T cells enriched from blood (not recorded which). The V and J genes are TRBV2 and TRBJ1-6; TRBD1 is a possible D gene (5 bases). This sequence was found in a woman aged 40 to 49 who had recovered from COVID-19. CDR3 DNA: TGTGCCAGCAGGGGTACGACAGCTAATTCACCCCTCCACTTT. Translated: CASRGTTANSPLHF.